This T cell receptor beta chain was observed in a study of control samples from healthy donors and cancer patients. The CDR3 totals 14 residues. Trimming took off 2 bases at V and 3 bases at J, with 11 bases between the two ends. The germline CDR1 and CDR2 sequences are LNHDA and SQIVND (reference sequence). The data were produced by immunoSEQ multiplex PCR, yet TCRdb's version contains in-frame clones alone and is incomplete. The sample lists approximately 82,000 clones; 93% were seen once. The sequencing input was PBMCs. This clonotype was sampled from a woman aged 35 to 49 with lung cancer. The chain employs TRBV19 and TRBJ2-7; TRBD2 might be the D (5 bases). CDR3 in DNA: TGTGCCAGTAGTATAAGTTACGGGGACTACGAGCAGTACTTC. It encodes CASSISYGDYEQYF.